The rows below give T cell receptor beta chains drawn from one sample of a study of graft-versus-host responses after intestinal transplantation. Their recognized antigens are unknown. Only in-frame clones appear in the TCRdb table, and some are missing; sequencing was by immunoSEQ multiplex PCR. Of over 100,000 clones in the sample, approximately 90% were seen once. The specimen was unstimulated CD4+ T cells sorted from spleen or lymph node cells, collected before transplant. Receptors were obtained from a human donor who was the organ donor for an intestinal transplant. Both conserved end residues are part of each CDR3. The D gene is left open where the match is weak. Expanded clones get a size class; other rows say once, few or many, or leave the size out.

J gene | V gene | clone size | D gene | CDR3 protein | CDR3 DNA
TRBJ1-4 | TRBV4-1 | - | - | CASRQVLGVKLFF | TGCGCCAGCAGACAAGTGTTGGGGGTAAAACTGTTTTTT
TRBJ2-5 | TRBV10-1 | - | TRBD2 | CASSDPKGGLVETQYF | TGCGCCAGCAGTGACCCAAAGGGGGGACTAGTGGAGACCCAGTACTTC
TRBJ2-1 | TRBV5-4 | - | TRBD2 | CASSFLAGGEQFF | TGTGCCAGCAGCTTTTTAGCGGGAGGGGAGCAGTTCTTC
TRBJ1-2 | TRBV29-1 | - | - | CSVRFGYGYTF | TGCAGCGTCCGTTTCGGATACGGCTACACCTTC
TRBJ2-1 | TRBV19 | - | TRBD2 | CASSISSGRHNEQFF | TGTGCCAGTAGTATAAGTAGCGGGAGACACAATGAGCAGTTCTTC
TRBJ1-5 | TRBV28 | - | - | CASSWGGGTPNQPQHF | TGTGCCAGCAGTTGGGGAGGTGGGACCCCGAATCAGCCCCAGCATTTT
TRBJ2-5 | TRBV5-1 | once | - | CASSLGRQETQYF | TGCGCCAGCAGCTTGGGCCGCCAAGAGACCCAGTACTTC
TRBJ2-7 | TRBV19 | - | - | CASSQRQASYEQYF | TGTGCCAGTAGTCAACGACAGGCGTCCTACGAGCAGTACTTC
TRBJ2-3 | TRBV4-3 | - | TRBD2 | CASSRLAGGTDTQYF | TGCGCCAGCAGCCGACTAGCGGGAGGCACAGATACGCAGTATTTT
TRBJ2-7 | TRBV6-1 | - | - | CASSLRRDSYEQYF | TGTGCCAGCAGCCTACGCCGGGACTCTTACGAGCAGTACTTC
TRBJ2-2 | TRBV6-6 | - | - | CASSTTQGRDTGELFF | TGTGCCAGCAGTACAACTCAGGGGAGGGACACCGGGGAGCTGTTTTTT
TRBJ1-1 | TRBV6-5 | - | - | CATRRLAKNTEAFF | TGTGCCACCCGGCGGTTGGCGAAGAACACTGAAGCTTTCTTT
TRBJ2-1 | TRBV19 | once | - | CASSIAAGSYNEQFF | TGTGCCAGTAGTATAGCAGCGGGCTCCTACAATGAGCAGTTCTTC
TRBJ2-3 | TRBV7-2 | once | - | CASSLSTDTQYF | TGTGCCAGCAGCCTCAGCACAGATACGCAGTATTTT
TRBJ1-2 | TRBV5-1 | - | TRBD1 | CASSSNRDREGYTF | TGCGCCAGCAGCTCGAACCGGGACAGGGAAGGCTACACCTTC
TRBJ2-4 | TRBV12-5 | - | - | CASGLGRGGDIQYF | TGTGCTAGTGGTTTGGGAAGGGGTGGTGACATTCAGTACTTC
TRBJ1-3 | TRBV5-6 | few | - | CASSLTGNTIYF | TGTGCCAGCAGCCTGACAGGAAACACCATATATTTT
TRBJ1-3 | TRBV30 | - | - | CAWSWAQGGNTIYF | TGTGCCTGGAGCTGGGCACAGGGCGGAAACACCATATATTTT
TRBJ2-7 | TRBV19 | - | TRBD2 | CASSMGRAREQYF | TGTGCCAGTAGTATGGGGAGGGCCCGCGAGCAGTACTTC
TRBJ1-3 | TRBV30 | - | - | CAWRPWASSGNTIYF | TGTGCCTGGAGGCCGTGGGCCAGCTCTGGAAACACCATATATTTT
TRBJ2-1 | TRBV27 | - | - | CASSSSGLNNEQFF | TGTGCCAGCAGTTCCAGCGGGCTAAACAATGAGCAGTTCTTC
TRBJ1-1 | TRBV6-1 | - | - | CASTDGGKNTEAFF | TGTGCCAGCACCGATGGAGGCAAGAACACTGAAGCTTTCTTT
TRBJ2-1 | TRBV6-5 | - | TRBD1 | CASTSFRTGSNEQFF | TGTGCCAGCACCTCATTTAGGACAGGGTCCAATGAGCAGTTCTTC
TRBJ1-1 | TRBV5-1 | - | - | CASSLGDLWTEAFF | TGCGCCAGCAGCTTGGGGGATTTGTGGACTGAAGCTTTCTTT
TRBJ2-3 | TRBV7-9 | - | TRBD1 | CASSRDRGRTDTQYF | TGTGCCAGCAGCCGGGACAGGGGGCGCACAGATACGCAGTATTTT
TRBJ2-1 | TRBV7-3 | - | TRBD2 | CASSLAGGPHNNEQFF | TGTGCCAGCAGCTTAGCGGGAGGGCCCCACAATAATGAGCAGTTCTTC
TRBJ1-1 | TRBV18 | - | - | CASSQRNTEAFF | TGTGCCAGCTCACAGAGAAACACTGAAGCTTTCTTT
TRBJ1-1 | TRBV7-8 | - | TRBD1 | CASSLNRGQTEAFF | TGTGCCAGCAGCTTAAACAGGGGGCAAACTGAAGCTTTCTTT
TRBJ1-1 | TRBV6-5 | - | - | CASKSPSRNTEAFF | TGTGCCAGCAAATCACCAAGCCGGAACACTGAAGCTTTCTTT
TRBJ2-7 | TRBV11-3 | - | - | CASSLSGGEQYF | TGTGCCAGCAGCTTGTCCGGAGGCGAGCAGTACTTC
TRBJ2-7 | TRBV28 | once | - | CASSSPSPYEQYF | TGTGCCAGCAGTAGTCCCAGCCCCTACGAGCAGTACTTC
TRBJ2-1 | TRBV19 | - | TRBD2 | CASSIDRTSGEYNEQFF | TGTGCCAGTAGTATAGATAGGACTAGCGGGGAGTACAATGAGCAGTTCTTC
TRBJ1-4 | TRBV7-2 | - | - | CASSPRRLTGEKLFF | TGTGCCAGCAGCCCCCGGAGGCTTACGGGGGAAAAACTGTTTTTT
TRBJ2-1 | TRBV4-2 | - | - | CASSQAGSRGNEQFF | TGTGCCAGCAGCCAAGCAGGGAGCCGAGGCAATGAGCAGTTCTTC
TRBJ1-2 | TRBV29-1 | - | - | CSAYVQSGYTF | TGCAGCGCCTACGTCCAGTCGGGCTACACCTTC
TRBJ2-7 | TRBV19 | - | - | CASSETADPREQYF | TGTGCCAGTAGCGAGACAGCCGATCCCCGCGAGCAGTACTTC
TRBJ2-7 | TRBV30 | - | TRBD2 | CAWSVGRTSGRSYEQYF | TGTGCCTGGAGTGTAGGTCGGACTAGCGGGAGGAGCTACGAGCAGTACTTC
TRBJ2-7 | TRBV6-6 | few | - | CASSYDTYEQYF | TGTGCCAGCAGTTATGACACTTACGAGCAGTACTTC
TRBJ1-1 | TRBV6-5 | - | - | CASKRSENTEAFF | TGTGCCAGCAAAAGGTCGGAAAACACTGAAGCTTTCTTT
TRBJ2-3 | TRBV19 | once | - | CASSFSGDTDTQYF | TGTGCCAGTAGTTTTTCGGGGGACACAGATACGCAGTATTTT
TRBJ1-1 | TRBV27 | - | - | CASSFRGAGGTEAFF | TGTGCCAGCAGTTTTCGGGGGGCGGGTGGCACTGAAGCTTTCTTT
TRBJ2-1 | TRBV5-1 | - | - | CASSWDGQRNEQFF | TGCGCCAGCAGCTGGGACGGACAGAGGAATGAGCAGTTCTTC
TRBJ1-1 | TRBV9 | - | TRBD1 | CASSGQGFATEAFF | TGTGCCAGCAGCGGACAGGGTTTTGCCACTGAAGCTTTCTTT
TRBJ1-2 | TRBV18 | - | TRBD1 | CASSPRTPGQGAKDYGYTF | TGTGCCAGCTCACCGCGGACTCCGGGACAGGGGGCGAAAGACTATGGCTACACCTTC
TRBJ2-3 | TRBV10-2 | once | - | CASSESGTSQYF | TGCGCCAGCAGTGAGTCGGGGACTTCGCAGTATTTT
TRBJ2-2 | TRBV7-6 | - | - | CASSLTRDGELFF | TGTGCCAGCAGCTTAACGAGGGACGGGGAGCTGTTTTTT
TRBJ1-1 | TRBV29-1 | - | TRBD1 | CSVTHWTGGTEAFF | TGCAGCGTTACCCATTGGACAGGTGGGACTGAAGCTTTCTTT